A selection of T cell receptor beta chains follows, all from one sample in a study of beta chain features in type 1 diabetes. TCRdb's copy holds only in-frame clones and misses some; the assay was immunoSEQ multiplex PCR. The sample has 860,000 or so clones, around a sixth seen once. The specimen sequenced was naive CD4+ T cells from blood. The receptors stem from a woman between 18 and 29 years old in good health. The CDR3 runs from the conserved cysteine through the conserved F or W. D genes are given only for firm matches. Expanded clones are given a class, and other clones once, few, many or no size at all.

size	V	D	J	length	DNA	CDR3
-	TRBV19	-	TRBJ2-5	14	TGTGCCAGTAGTATAAACCCCCAGGGCGAGACCCAGTACTTC	CASSINPQGETQYF
many	TRBV23-1	-	TRBJ1-1	10	TGCGCCAGCAGTCATCTCTTCGCTTTCTTT	CASSHLFAFF
-	TRBV2	TRBD1	TRBJ1-4	14	TGTGCCAGCAGAGAGACAGGGGTGGCTGAAAAACTGTTTTTT	CASRETGVAEKLFF
-	TRBV15	-	TRBJ1-4	15	TGTGCCACCAGCAGAGATCGCAGGGATGATGAAAAACTGTTTTTT	CATSRDRRDDEKLFF
-	TRBV28	-	TRBJ2-5	14	TGTGCCAGCACCGTTAACAGGCTCCAAGAGACCCAGTACTTC	CASTVNRLQETQYF
-	TRBV7-2	TRBD1	TRBJ1-2	13	TGTGCCAGCAGCCCCGGACAGGTTTATGGCTACACCTTC	CASSPGQVYGYTF
few	TRBV5-4	-	TRBJ2-3	14	TGTGCCAGCAGCCGAGGGGCCAGCACAGATACGCAGTATTTT	CASSRGASTDTQYF
-	TRBV15	-	TRBJ2-5	18	TGTGCCACCAGCAGAGCTGGACAGAGTTATTATTTGGGGGAGACCCAGTACTTC	CATSRAGQSYYLGETQYF
-	TRBV27	-	TRBJ2-7	17	TGTGCCAGCAGTTTAGGACGCAGGGGCCGTATATTATACGAGCAGTACTTC	CASSLGRRGRILYEQYF
few	TRBV6-1	TRBD1	TRBJ2-3	14	TGTGCCAGCAGCGACAGGGGCAGCGCAGATACGCAGTATTTT	CASSDRGSADTQYF
few	TRBV7-9	-	TRBJ2-2	15	TGTGCCAGCAGCCCCGGACTGATGAACACCGGGGAGCTGTTTTTT	CASSPGLMNTGELFF
-	TRBV7-9	-	TRBJ1-1	16	TGTGCCAGCAGCTTACCAGGAGGGACGGATCGAGGTGAAGCTTTCTTT	CASSLPGGTDRGEAFF
few	TRBV5-1	TRBD1	TRBJ2-2	15	TGCGCCAGCAGCTCCGGACAGGTGAACACCGGGGAGCTGTTTTTT	CASSSGQVNTGELFF
few	TRBV7-3	-	TRBJ2-5	12	TGTGCCAGCAGCTACAGGGCTGAGACCCAGTACTTC	CASSYRAETQYF
-	TRBV7-2	TRBD1	TRBJ1-5	16	TGTGCCAGCAGCACCCGAACAGGGGACTCCAATCAGCCCCAGCATTTT	CASSTRTGDSNQPQHF
few	TRBV5-6	-	TRBJ2-7	13	TGTGCCAGCAGCTTAGCCCGAGGTCACGAGCAGTACTTC	CASSLARGHEQYF
-	TRBV27	-	TRBJ1-4	16	TGTGCCAGCAGTTTCCGATCAGCTGCAACTAATGAAAAACTGTTTTTT	CASSFRSAATNEKLFF
-	TRBV19	-	TRBJ2-3	13	TGTGCCAGTAGTATGTCAGATACAGATACGCAGTATTTT	CASSMSDTDTQYF
few	TRBV7-8	TRBD1	TRBJ1-2	14	TGTGCCAGCAGCGAGAGGGACAGAATCTATGGCTACACCTTC	CASSERDRIYGYTF
-	TRBV28	-	TRBJ1-1	16	TGTGCCAGCAGTCTTTACTATGGTGGTTCTGGAACTGAAGCTTTCTTT	CASSLYYGGSGTEAFF
few	TRBV5-1	TRBD1	TRBJ1-1	19	TGCGCCAGCAGCTTGGGGGGGACAGGTCCGAGGAGGATGAACACTGAAGCTTTCTTT	CASSLGGTGPRRMNTEAFF
-	TRBV29-1	-	TRBJ2-7	13	TGCAGCGTTGCAGGGACCCAGAGCGGCGAGCAGTACTTC	CSVAGTQSGEQYF
-	TRBV7-2	TRBD1	TRBJ1-4	18	TGTGCCAGCAGCTCATCAAATCCGGTGGGACAGGGGTATGAAAAACTGTTTTTT	CASSSSNPVGQGYEKLFF
few	TRBV5-1	TRBD1	TRBJ2-7	14	TGCGCCAGCAGCTGGGGACAGGGAAACTACGAGCAGTACTTC	CASSWGQGNYEQYF
-	TRBV2	TRBD1	TRBJ2-7	13	TGTGCCAGCAGTGAAATCCAGGGGGCTGAGCAGTACTTC	CASSEIQGAEQYF
few	TRBV20-1	-	TRBJ2-5	11	TGCAGTGCTCTGGGCGCGGAGACCCAGTACTTC	CSALGAETQYF
-	TRBV4-3	TRBD2	TRBJ2-1	17	TGCGCCAGCAGCCAGCTAAAGGGAGCGGGAGGTTACAATGAGCAGTTCTTC	CASSQLKGAGGYNEQFF
few	TRBV4-3	-	TRBJ1-2	16	TGCGCCAGCAGCCAAGCCCGGGACGGCAAAAACTATGGCTACACCTTC	CASSQARDGKNYGYTF